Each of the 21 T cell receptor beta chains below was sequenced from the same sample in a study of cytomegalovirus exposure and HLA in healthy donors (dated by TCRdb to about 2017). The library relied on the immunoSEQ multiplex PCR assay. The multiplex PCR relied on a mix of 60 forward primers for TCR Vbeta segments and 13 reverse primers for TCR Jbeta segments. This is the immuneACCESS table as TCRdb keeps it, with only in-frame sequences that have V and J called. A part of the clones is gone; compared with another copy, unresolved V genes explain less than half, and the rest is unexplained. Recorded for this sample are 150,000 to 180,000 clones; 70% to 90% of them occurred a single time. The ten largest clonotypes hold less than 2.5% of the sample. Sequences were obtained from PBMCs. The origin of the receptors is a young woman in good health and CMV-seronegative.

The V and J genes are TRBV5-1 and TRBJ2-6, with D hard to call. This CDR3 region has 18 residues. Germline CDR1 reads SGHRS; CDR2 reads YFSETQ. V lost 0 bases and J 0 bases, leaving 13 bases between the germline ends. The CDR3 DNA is TGCGCCAGCAGCTTGGACGGCTTTATAGCCTCTGGGGCCAACGTCCTGACTTTC. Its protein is CASSLDGFIASGANVLTF.

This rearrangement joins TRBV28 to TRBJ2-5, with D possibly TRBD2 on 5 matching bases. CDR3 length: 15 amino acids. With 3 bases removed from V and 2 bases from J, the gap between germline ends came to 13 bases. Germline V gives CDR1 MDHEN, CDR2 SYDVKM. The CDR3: CASSFAEGLQETQYF. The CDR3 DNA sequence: TGTGCCAGCAGTTTCGCAGAGGGCCTGCAAGAGACCCAGTACTTC.

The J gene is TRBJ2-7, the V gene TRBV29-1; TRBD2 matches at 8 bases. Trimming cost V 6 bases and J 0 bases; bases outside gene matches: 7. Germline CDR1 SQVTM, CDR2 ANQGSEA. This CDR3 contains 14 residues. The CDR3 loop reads CSVAAGGSSYEQYF. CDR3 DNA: TGCAGCGTCGCCGCGGGGGGCAGCTCCTACGAGCAGTACTTC.

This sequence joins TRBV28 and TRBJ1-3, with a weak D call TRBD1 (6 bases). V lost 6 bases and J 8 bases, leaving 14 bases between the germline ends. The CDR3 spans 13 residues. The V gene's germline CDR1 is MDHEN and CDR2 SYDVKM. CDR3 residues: CASSQGGRDTIYF. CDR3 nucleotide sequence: TGTGCCAGCAGCCAAGGGGGAAGGGACACCATATATTTT.

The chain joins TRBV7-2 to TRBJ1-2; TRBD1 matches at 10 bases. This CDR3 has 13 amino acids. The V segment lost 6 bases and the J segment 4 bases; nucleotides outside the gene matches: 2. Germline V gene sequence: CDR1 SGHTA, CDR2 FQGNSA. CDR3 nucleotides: TGTGCCAGCAGAAGACAGGGGGCCTATGGCTACACCTTC. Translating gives CASRRQGAYGYTF.

Here the CDR3 DNA reads TGTGCCAGCAGCTCCGGGATCTACGAGCAGTACTTC. As protein: CASSSGIYEQYF. The V call is TRBV6-5, the J call TRBJ2-7, with D possibly TRBD2 on 5 matching bases. The germline V and J ends were trimmed by 6 bases and 3 bases, with 9 bases remaining between them. From germline, CDR1 is MNHEY and CDR2 SVGAGI. This CDR3 comprises 12 residues.

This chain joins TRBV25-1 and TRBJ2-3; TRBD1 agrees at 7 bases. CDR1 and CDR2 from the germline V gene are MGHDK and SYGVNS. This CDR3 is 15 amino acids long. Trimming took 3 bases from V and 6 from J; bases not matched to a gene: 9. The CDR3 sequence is CASSDPGQTGDTQYF. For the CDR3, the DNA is TGTGCCAGCAGTGACCCGGGACAGACTGGGGATACGCAGTATTTT.

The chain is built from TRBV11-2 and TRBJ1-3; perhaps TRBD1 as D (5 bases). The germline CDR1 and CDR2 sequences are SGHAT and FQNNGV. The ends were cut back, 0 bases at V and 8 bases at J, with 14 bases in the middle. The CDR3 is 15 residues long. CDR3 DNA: TGTGCCAGCAGCTTAGATGGGGCGAACTCGGACACCATATATTTT. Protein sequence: CASSLDGANSDTIYF.

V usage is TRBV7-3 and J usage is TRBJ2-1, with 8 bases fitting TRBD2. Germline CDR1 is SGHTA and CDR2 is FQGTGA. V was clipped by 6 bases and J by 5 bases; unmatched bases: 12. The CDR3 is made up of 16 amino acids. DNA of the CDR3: TGTGCCAGCAGTCCAAGCGGCGGGAGGAAAAACAATGAGCAGTTCTTC. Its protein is CASSPSGGRKNNEQFF.

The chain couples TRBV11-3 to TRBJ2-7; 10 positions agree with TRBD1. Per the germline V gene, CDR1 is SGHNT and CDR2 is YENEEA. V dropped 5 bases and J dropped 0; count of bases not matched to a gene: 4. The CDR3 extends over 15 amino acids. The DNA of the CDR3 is TGTGCCAGCAGCCACCGACAGGGGGCCTCCTACGAGCAGTACTTC. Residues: CASSHRQGASYEQYF.

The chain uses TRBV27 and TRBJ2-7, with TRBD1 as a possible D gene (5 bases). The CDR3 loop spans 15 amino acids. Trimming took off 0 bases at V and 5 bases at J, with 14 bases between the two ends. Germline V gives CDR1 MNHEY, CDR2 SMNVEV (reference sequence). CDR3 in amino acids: CASSLSSVLGDEQYF. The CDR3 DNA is TGTGCCAGCAGTTTATCATCGGTTTTAGGGGACGAGCAGTACTTC.

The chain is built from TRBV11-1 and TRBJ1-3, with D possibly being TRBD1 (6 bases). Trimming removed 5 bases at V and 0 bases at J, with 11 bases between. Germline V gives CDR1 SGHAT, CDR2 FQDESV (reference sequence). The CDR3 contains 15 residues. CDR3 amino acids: CASSLTGDSGNTIYF. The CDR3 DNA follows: TGTGCCAGCAGCCTGACAGGAGACTCTGGAAACACCATATATTTT.

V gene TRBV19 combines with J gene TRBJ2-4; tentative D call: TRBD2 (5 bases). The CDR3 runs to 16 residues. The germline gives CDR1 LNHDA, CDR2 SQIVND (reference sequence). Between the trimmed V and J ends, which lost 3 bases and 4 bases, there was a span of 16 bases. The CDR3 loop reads CASSISPFGDKNIQYF. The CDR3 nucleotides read TGTGCCAGTAGTATTTCCCCCTTCGGGGATAAAAACATTCAGTACTTC.

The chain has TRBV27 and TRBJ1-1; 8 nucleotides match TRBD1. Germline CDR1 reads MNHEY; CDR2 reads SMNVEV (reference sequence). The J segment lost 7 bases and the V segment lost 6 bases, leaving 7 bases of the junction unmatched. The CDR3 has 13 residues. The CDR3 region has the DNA TGTGCCAGCAGATTCACAGGGGGAGGTGAAGCTTTCTTT. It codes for CASRFTGGGEAFF.

CDR3 region: CASSRVGQVLYF. For the CDR3, the DNA is TGCGCCAGCAGCCGTGTAGGACAGGTTCTGTACTTC. V and J are TRBV4-1 and TRBJ2-7, with 7 bases fitting TRBD1. Trimming at V came to 4 bases and at J to 12 bases, leaving 9 bases not matched to a gene. The CDR3 extends over 12 amino acids. Germline CDR1 reads MGHRA; CDR2 reads YSYEKL.

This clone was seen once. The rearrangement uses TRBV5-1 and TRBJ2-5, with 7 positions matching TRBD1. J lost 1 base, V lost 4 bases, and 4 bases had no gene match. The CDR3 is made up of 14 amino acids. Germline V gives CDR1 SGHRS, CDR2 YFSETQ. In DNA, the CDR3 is TGCGCCAGCAGCAGGGGACAGACCCAAGAGACCCAGTACTTC. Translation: CASSRGQTQETQYF.

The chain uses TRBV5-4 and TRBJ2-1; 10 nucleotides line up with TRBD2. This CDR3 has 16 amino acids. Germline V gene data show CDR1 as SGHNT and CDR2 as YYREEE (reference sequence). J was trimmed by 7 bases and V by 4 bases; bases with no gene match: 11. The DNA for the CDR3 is TGTGCCAGCAGCCCAGAAGCGGGGGGGAGGGGAAATGAGCAGTTCTTC. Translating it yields CASSPEAGGRGNEQFF.

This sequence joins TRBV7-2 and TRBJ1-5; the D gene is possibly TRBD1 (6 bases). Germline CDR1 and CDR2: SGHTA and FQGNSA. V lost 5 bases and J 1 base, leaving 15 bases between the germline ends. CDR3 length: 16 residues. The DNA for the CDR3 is TGTGCCAGCAGCCCGATGGGGGGGGCAAGCAATCAGCCCCAGCATTTT. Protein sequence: CASSPMGGASNQPQHF.

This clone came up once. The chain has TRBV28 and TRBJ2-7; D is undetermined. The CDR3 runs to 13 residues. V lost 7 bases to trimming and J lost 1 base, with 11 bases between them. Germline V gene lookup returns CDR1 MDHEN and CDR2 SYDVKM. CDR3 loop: CASTPQASYEQYF. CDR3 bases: TGTGCCAGCACCCCGCAGGCTTCCTACGAGCAGTACTTC.

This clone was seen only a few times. The CDR3 loop reads CASIRGYGTEAFF. The CDR3 DNA follows: TGTGCCAGCATCAGGGGCTACGGCACTGAAGCTTTCTTT. The chain carries TRBV28 and TRBJ1-1; perhaps TRBD1 as D (6 bases). This CDR3 is built from 13 residues. CDR1 MDHEN and CDR2 SYDVKM come from the germline V gene. Trimming left V 7 bases short and J 4 bases short, with 13 bases between.

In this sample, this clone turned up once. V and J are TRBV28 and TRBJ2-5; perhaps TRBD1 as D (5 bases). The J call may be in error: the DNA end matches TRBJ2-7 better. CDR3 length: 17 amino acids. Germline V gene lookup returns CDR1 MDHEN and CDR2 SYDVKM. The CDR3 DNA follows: TGTGCCAGCAGTTTATACAGGATGGGCGTAAAATCCTACGAGCAGTACTTC. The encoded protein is CASSLYRMGVKSYEQYF.